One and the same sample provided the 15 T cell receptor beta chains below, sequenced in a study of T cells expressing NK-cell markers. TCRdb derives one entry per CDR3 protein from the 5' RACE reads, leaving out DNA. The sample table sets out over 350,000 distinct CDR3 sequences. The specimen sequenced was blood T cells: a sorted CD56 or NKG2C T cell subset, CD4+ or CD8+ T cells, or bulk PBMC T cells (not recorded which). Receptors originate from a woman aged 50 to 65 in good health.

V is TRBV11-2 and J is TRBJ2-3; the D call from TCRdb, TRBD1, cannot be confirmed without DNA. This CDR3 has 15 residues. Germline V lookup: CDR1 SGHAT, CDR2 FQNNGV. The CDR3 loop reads CASSFGQASTDTQYF.

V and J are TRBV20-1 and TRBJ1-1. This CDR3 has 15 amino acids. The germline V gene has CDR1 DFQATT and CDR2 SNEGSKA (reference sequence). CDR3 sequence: CSARDRETGNTEAFF.

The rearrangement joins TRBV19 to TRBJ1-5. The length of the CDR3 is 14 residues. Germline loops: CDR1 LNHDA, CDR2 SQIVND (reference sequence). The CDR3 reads CASSWGYGNQPQHF.

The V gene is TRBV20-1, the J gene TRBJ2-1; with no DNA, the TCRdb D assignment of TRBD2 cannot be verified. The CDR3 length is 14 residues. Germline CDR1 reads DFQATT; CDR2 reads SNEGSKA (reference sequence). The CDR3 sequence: CSASASGKYNEQFF.

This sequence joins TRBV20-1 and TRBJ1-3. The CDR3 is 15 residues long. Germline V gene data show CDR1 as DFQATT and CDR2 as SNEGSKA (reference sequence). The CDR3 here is CSARAPGPPGNTIYF.

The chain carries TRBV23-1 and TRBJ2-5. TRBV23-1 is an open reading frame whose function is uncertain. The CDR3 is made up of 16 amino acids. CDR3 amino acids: CASSQWFTGDQETQYF.

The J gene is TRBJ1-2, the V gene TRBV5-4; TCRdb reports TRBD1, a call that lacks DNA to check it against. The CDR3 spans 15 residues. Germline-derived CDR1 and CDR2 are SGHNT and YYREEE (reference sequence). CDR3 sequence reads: CASSNDRGVWRGYTF.

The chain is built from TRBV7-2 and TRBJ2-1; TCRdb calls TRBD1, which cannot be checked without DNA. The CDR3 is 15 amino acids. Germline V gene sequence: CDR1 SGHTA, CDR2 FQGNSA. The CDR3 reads CASSLVGPPGDEQFF.

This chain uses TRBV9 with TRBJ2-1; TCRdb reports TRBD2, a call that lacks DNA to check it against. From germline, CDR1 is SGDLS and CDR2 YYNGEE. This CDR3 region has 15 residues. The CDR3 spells CASSAMVAGGVEQFF.

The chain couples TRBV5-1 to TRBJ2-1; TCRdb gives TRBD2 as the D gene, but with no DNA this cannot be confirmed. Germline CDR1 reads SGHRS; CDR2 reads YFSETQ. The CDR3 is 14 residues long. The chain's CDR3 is CASSPGTSGGEQFF. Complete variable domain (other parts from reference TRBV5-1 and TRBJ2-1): KAGVTQTPRYLIKTRGQQVTLSCSPISGHRSVSWYQQTPGQGLQFLFEYFSETQRNKGNFPGRFSGRQFSNSRSEMNVSTLELGDSALYLCASSPGTSGGEQFFGPGTRLTVL.

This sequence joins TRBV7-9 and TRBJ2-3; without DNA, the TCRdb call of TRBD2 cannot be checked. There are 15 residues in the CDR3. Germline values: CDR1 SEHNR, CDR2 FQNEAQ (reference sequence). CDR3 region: CASSRTSGTIDTQYF.

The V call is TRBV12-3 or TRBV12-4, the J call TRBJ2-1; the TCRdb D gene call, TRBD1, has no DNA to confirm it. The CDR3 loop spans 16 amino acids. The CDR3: CASSPDKPRFPNEQFF.

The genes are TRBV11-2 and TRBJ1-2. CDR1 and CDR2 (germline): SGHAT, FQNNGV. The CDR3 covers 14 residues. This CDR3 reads CASSFGSSFYGYTF.

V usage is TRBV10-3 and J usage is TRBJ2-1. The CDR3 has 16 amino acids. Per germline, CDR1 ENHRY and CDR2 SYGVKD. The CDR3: CAISEGKPSSYNEQFF.

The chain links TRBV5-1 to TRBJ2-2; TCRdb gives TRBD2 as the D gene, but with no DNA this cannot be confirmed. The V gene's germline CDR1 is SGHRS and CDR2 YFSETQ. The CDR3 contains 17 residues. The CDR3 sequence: CASSFSSSGPSTGELFF.